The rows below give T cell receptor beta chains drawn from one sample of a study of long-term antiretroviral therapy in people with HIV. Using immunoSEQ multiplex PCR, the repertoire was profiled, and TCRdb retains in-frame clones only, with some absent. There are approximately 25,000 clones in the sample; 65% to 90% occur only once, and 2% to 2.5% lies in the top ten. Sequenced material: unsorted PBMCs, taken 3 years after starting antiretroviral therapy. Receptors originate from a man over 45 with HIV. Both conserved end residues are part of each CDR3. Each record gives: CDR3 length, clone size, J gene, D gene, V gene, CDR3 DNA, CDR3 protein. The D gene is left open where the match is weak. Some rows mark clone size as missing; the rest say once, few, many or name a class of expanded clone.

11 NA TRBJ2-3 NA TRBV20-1 TGCAGTCCCACTTACGCAGATACGCAGTATTTT CSPTYADTQYF
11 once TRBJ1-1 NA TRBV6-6 TGTGCCAGCAGTCGGATGACTGAAGCTTTCTTT CASSRMTEAFF
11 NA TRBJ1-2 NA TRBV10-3 TGTGCCTCCGGGGGAATGTATGGCTACACCTTC CASGGMYGYTF
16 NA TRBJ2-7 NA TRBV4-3 TGCGCCAGCAGCCAAGGTCCGGCAGTCGATTCCTACGAGCAGTACTTC CASSQGPAVDSYEQYF
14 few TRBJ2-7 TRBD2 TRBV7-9 TGTGCCAGCCAACTAGCGGGAGGCTCCTACGAGCAGTACTTC CASQLAGGSYEQYF
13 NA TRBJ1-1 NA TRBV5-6 TGTGCCAGCAGCTTGGTCCCCGGGGCGGTGGCTTTCTTT CASSLVPGAVAFF
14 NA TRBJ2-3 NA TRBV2 TGTGCCAGCAGTCGACAGTACTTCACAGATACGCAGTATTTT CASSRQYFTDTQYF
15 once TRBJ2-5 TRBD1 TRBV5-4 TGTGCCAGCAGCGAGCTGGACAGGGCCCAAGAGACCCAGTACTTC CASSELDRAQETQYF
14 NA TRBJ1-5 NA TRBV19 TGTGCCAGTAGTATAAAACGGCCGTGGCAGCCCCAGCATTTT CASSIKRPWQPQHF
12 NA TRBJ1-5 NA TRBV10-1 TGCGCCAGCAGTGAAGCAAATCAGCCCCAGCATTTT CASSEANQPQHF
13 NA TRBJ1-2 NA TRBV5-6 TGTGCCAGCAGCTTAGCAACGGACTATGGCTACACCTTC CASSLATDYGYTF
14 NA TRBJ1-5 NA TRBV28 TGTGCCAGCTATAGCAGGGGCCGCAATCAGCCCCAGCATTTT CASYSRGRNQPQHF
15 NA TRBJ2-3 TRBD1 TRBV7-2 TGTGCCAGCAGCTTATCCCAGGGGGTCACAGATACGCAGTATTTT CASSLSQGVTDTQYF
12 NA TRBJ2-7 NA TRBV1 TGCACCAGCAGCCAAGCGAGAGCCGAGCAGTACTTC CTSSQARAEQYF
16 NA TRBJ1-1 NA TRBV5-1 TGCGCCAGCAGCTGGGAGCCGGGACATCGAATCACTGAAGCTTTCTTT CASSWEPGHRITEAFF
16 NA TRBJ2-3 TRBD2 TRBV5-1 TGCGCCAGCAGCGTACTAGCGGGACCTCGCACAGATACGCAGTATTTT CASSVLAGPRTDTQYF
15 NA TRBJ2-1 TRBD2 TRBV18 TGTGCCAGCTCACCGGAACTAGCGGGAAACAATGAGCAGTTCTTC CASSPELAGNNEQFF
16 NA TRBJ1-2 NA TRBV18 TGTGCCAGCTCACCTGCTCATCACGGGGCCGACCGGGGCTACACCTTC CASSPAHHGADRGYTF
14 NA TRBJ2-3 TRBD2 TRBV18 TGTGCCAGCTCAAGTAGCGGGGAGACAGATACGCAGTATTTT CASSSSGETDTQYF
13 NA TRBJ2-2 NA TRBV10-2 TGCGCCAGCAGTGAGCATGGGGCCGGGGAGCTGTTTTTT CASSEHGAGELFF
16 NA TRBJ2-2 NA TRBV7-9 TGTGCCAGCAGCTTAGGCCCCTCGCCGACCACCGGGGAGCTGTTTTTT CASSLGPSPTTGELFF
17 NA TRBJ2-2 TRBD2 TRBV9 TGTGCCAGCAGCGTAGGGGGGACTAGCCCCGGCGGCGGGGAGCTGTTTTTT CASSVGGTSPGGGELFF
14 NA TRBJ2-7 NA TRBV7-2 TGTGCCAGCAGCGCGATGGGCCGGCGCTACGAGCAGTACTTC CASSAMGRRYEQYF
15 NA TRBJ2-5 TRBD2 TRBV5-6 TGTGCCAGCAGCTTACTAGCGGAGTACCAAGAGACCCAGTACTTC CASSLLAEYQETQYF
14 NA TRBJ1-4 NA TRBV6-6 TGTGCCAGCAGTTACCACGTCGAGAGGGAGAAACTGTTTTTT CASSYHVEREKLFF
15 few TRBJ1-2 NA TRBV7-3 TGTGCCAGCAGCTTCCGCGACAGATCTAACTATGGCTACACCTTC CASSFRDRSNYGYTF
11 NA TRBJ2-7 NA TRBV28 TGTGCCAGCAGTTCCAGCTACGAGCAGTACTTC CASSSSYEQYF
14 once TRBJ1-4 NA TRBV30 TGTGCCTGGAGCCCGGGGGGGGGTCCTGAAAAACTGTTTTTT CAWSPGGGPEKLFF
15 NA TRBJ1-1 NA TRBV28 TGTGCCAGCAGTCTGAGACAGTTAATGAACACTGAAGCTTTCTTT CASSLRQLMNTEAFF
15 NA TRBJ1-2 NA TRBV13 TGTGCCAGCAGCGTAGGGATCAGTGTAGGCCCTCGCTACACCTTC CASSVGISVGPRYTF
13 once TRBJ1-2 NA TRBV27 TGTGCCAGCAGTTCCCCCGGAACGTATGGCTACACCTTC CASSSPGTYGYTF
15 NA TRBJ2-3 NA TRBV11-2 TGTGCCAGCAGCTTAGATCTGACAGAGGCAGATACGCAGTATTTT CASSLDLTEADTQYF
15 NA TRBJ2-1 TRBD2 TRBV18 TGTGCCAGCTCACCACTGGGGGGGTCCTACAATGAGCAGTTCTTC CASSPLGGSYNEQFF